The 19 T cell receptor beta chains reported below all come from one sample, sequenced in a study of OX40 agonist ivuxolimab in advanced cancers. Using immunoSEQ multiplex PCR, the repertoire was profiled, and TCRdb retains in-frame clones only, with some absent. The top ten clones hold 5.5% to 8.5% of a sample with tens of thousands of clones, roughly 90% of them seen once. This material consisted of CD4+ or CD8+ T cells sorted from blood, taken in a trial of the OX40 agonist ivuxolimab. The source of these receptors is an adult with an advanced solid tumor such as melanoma, head and neck, liver or kidney cancer.

This chain connects TRBV4-2 to TRBJ2-1; possible D gene TRBD2, 6 bases. V was cut by 0 bases and J by 6 bases, with 12 bases left in between. Germline V gene sequence: CDR1 LGHNA, CDR2 YNFKEQ. This CDR3 contains 15 residues. CDR3: CASSQEPQEGNEQFF. In DNA form, the CDR3 reads TGTGCCAGCAGCCAAGAACCGCAGGAGGGCAATGAGCAGTTCTTC.

The rearrangement uses TRBV19 and TRBJ2-7; either TRBD1 or TRBD2 may fit D (5 bases each). V lost 3 bases and J 5 bases, leaving 17 bases between the germline ends. This CDR3 has 15 amino acids. Germline values: CDR1 LNHDA, CDR2 SQIVND (reference sequence). The CDR3 DNA follows: TGTGCCAGTAGTATTTCAGGGACCGCTAGGGACGAGCAGTACTTC. Residues: CASSISGTARDEQYF.

The chain is built from TRBV9 and TRBJ2-5, with a tentative D call TRBD2 (5 bases). Trimming cost V 6 bases and J 4 bases, with 19 bases left between them. There are 15 residues in the CDR3. Germline lookup yields CDR1 SGDLS and CDR2 YYNGEE. The CDR3 DNA reads TGTGCCAGCACCCTAGAAGGCAGCCGGGGAGAGACCCAGTACTTC. It translates to CASTLEGSRGETQYF.

The genes are TRBV7-3 and TRBJ2-2, with D hard to call. V lost 5 bases and J lost 0, with 13 bases in between. This CDR3 spans 16 amino acids. Per the germline V gene, CDR1 is SGHTA and CDR2 is FQGTGA. DNA for the CDR3: TGTGCCAGCAGCGGCGGTCCAGGCACGAACACCGGGGAGCTGTTTTTT. It encodes CASSGGPGTNTGELFF.

V and J are TRBV7-2 and TRBJ2-1; D is undetermined. The CDR3 contains 12 residues. V shed 8 bases and J shed 5 bases, with 10 bases lying between them. Germline CDR1 is SGHTA and CDR2 is FQGNSA. This chain's CDR3 is CASGHPNNEQFF. CDR3 nucleotide sequence: TGTGCCAGCGGGCACCCTAACAATGAGCAGTTCTTC.

This chain links TRBV5-1 with TRBJ1-4; D not resolved. Per the germline V gene, CDR1 is SGHRS and CDR2 is YFSETQ. V was pared by 4 bases and J by 12 bases, with 13 bases between. The CDR3 loop spans 12 amino acids. CDR3 nucleotides: TGCGCCAGCAGCCCCGAAGGTACGGAACTGTTTTTT. Encoded protein: CASSPEGTELFF.

This clone occurred once. V is TRBV5-1 and J is TRBJ1-2, with 7 bases aligning to TRBD1. The CDR3 is 14 residues long. The ends lost 0 bases at V and 8 bases at J; junction bases unmatched: 7. Germline values: CDR1 SGHRS, CDR2 YFSETQ. The chain's CDR3 is CASSLDRTGTGYTF. The DNA of the CDR3 is TGCGCCAGCAGCTTGGATCGGACAGGCACCGGCTACACCTTC.

CDR3 residues: CASSPRDRDYNEQFF. DNA of the CDR3: TGTGCCAGCTCACCAAGGGACAGGGACTACAATGAGCAGTTCTTC. The rearrangement links TRBV18 to TRBJ2-1, with 9 bases aligning to TRBD1. V was pared by 2 bases and J by 3 bases, with 2 bases of the junction left unmatched. The CDR3 totals 15 residues. CDR1 KGHSH and CDR2 LQKENI come from the germline V gene.

This clone appeared a few times. V is TRBV19 and J is TRBJ2-4; D gene ambiguous. The CDR3 covers 14 residues. Germline CDR1 LNHDA, CDR2 SQIVND (reference sequence). Between the trimmed V and J ends, which lost 1 base and 3 bases, there was a span of 7 bases. CDR3 sequence reads: CASSIVYSKNIQYF. The CDR3 bases are TGTGCCAGTAGTATAGTTTACAGCAAAAACATTCAGTACTTC.

The V call is TRBV10-3, the J call TRBJ1-2, with D possibly TRBD1 on 5 matching bases. The CDR3 consists of 14 residues. Germline CDR1 reads ENHRY; CDR2 reads SYGVKD. Deletions cut 3 bases from V and 2 bases from J, with 10 bases between. CDR3 coding DNA: TGTGCCATCAGTGATTCCGGGGGAAACTATGGCTACACCTTC. Encoded protein: CAISDSGGNYGYTF.

This clone was picked up a small number of times. CDR3 DNA sequence: TGTGCCACCAGCAGAGATCAGCGGCCCCAGCATTTT. Its protein is CATSRDQRPQHF. This sequence joins TRBV15 and TRBJ1-5; no clear D. The CDR3 contains 12 residues. Trimming removed 0 bases from V and 9 bases from J, with 6 bases in between. The germline gives CDR1 LNHNV, CDR2 YYDKDF (reference sequence). The whole variable domain, remainder taken from reference TRBV15 and TRBJ1-5, is DAMVIQNPRYQVTQFGKPVTLSCSQTLNHNVMYWYQQKSSQAPKLLFHYYDKDFNNEADTPDNFQSRRPNTSFCFLDIRSPGLGDTAMYLCATSRDQRPQHFGDGTRLSIL.

The chain carries TRBV10-2 and TRBJ2-5, with D perhaps matching TRBD1 (6 bases). V was shortened by 8 bases and J by 4 bases, with 20 bases between the two germline ends. CDR1 and CDR2 (germline): WSHSY, SAAADI. This CDR3 has 15 residues. The CDR3 DNA follows: TGCGCCAGCTCACTTGATGGCAGGGGAAGAGAGACCCAGTACTTC. As protein: CASSLDGRGRETQYF.

The CDR3: CASSDTTNYGYTF. The CDR3 nucleotides are TGTGCCAGTTCAGACACGACTAACTATGGCTACACCTTC. This rearrangement joins TRBV19 to TRBJ1-2; D remains unclear. Per germline, CDR1 LNHDA and CDR2 SQIVND (reference sequence). This CDR3 spans 13 amino acids. Trimming removed 8 bases from V and 0 bases from J, with 10 bases in between.

The J gene is TRBJ2-3, the V gene TRBV7-2; D assignment may be TRBD1 or TRBD2 (5 bases each). The CDR3 has 18 amino acids. Trimming cost V 7 bases and J 6 bases, with 29 bases left between them. CDR1 and CDR2 (germline): SGHTA, FQGNSA. CDR3 sequence (DNA): TGTGCCAGCACCTCTTGGGTTAACCGGGACCCCAAGGGGGATACGCAGTATTTT. Protein: CASTSWVNRDPKGDTQYF.

The chain uses TRBV7-9 and TRBJ2-5; 8 bases match TRBD2. Germline CDR1 is SEHNR and CDR2 is FQNEAQ (reference sequence). The CDR3 consists of 13 residues. Germline trimming cut 7 bases from V and 5 bases from J; bases unmatched to any gene: 6. CDR3 in DNA: TGTGCCAGCACGGTAGCGGGGAGGGAGACCCAGTACTTC. As protein: CASTVAGRETQYF.

The chain is built from TRBV6-5 and TRBJ2-1; 9 bases map to TRBD2. The CDR3 spans 15 residues. V was pared by 3 bases and J by 7 bases, with 7 bases of the junction left unmatched. Germline V gene lookup returns CDR1 MNHEY and CDR2 SVGAGI. The CDR3 loop is CASSYNRLAGNEQFF. CDR3 bases: TGTGCCAGCAGTTATAACAGGCTAGCGGGGAATGAGCAGTTCTTC.

V and J are TRBV10-1 and TRBJ2-5; no firm D call. Germline lookup yields CDR1 WNHNN and CDR2 SYGVQD (reference sequence). The CDR3 is made up of 13 amino acids. Trimming stripped 4 bases from V and 1 base from J, with 7 bases between. The CDR3 loop is CASSAQIQETQYF. The CDR3 DNA is TGCGCCAGCAGTGCCCAGATCCAAGAGACCCAGTACTTC.

The CDR3 loop is CASSEAGLRVGGYTF. In DNA, the CDR3 is TGTGCCAGCAGTGAAGCCGGGCTAAGGGTTGGTGGCTACACCTTC. The rearrangement joins TRBV25-1 to TRBJ1-2, with D unresolved. V was pared by 2 bases and J by 7 bases, with 17 bases between. The CDR3 sequence is 15 residues long. Germline loops: CDR1 MGHDK, CDR2 SYGVNS.

The gene calls are TRBV7-2 and TRBJ1-3; D unclear. The V and J ends lost 5 bases and 0 bases respectively, with 5 bases between them. The CDR3 sequence is 13 residues long. Per the germline V gene, CDR1 is SGHTA and CDR2 is FQGNSA. CDR3 coding DNA: TGTGCCAGCAGCCCGAGCTCTGGAAACACCATATATTTT. It codes for CASSPSSGNTIYF.